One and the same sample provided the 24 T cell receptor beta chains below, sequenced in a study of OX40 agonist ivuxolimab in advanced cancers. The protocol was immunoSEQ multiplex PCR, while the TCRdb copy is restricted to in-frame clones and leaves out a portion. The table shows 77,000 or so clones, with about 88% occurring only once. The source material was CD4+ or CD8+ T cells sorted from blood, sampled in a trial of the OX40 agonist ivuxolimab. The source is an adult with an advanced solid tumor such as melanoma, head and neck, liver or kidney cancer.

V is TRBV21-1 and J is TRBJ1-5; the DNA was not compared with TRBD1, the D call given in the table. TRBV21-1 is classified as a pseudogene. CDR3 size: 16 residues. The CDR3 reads CASSTGGDSLNQPQHF. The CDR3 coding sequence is TGTGCCAGCAGCACAGGAGGGGACAGCCTCAATCAGCCCCAGCATTTT.

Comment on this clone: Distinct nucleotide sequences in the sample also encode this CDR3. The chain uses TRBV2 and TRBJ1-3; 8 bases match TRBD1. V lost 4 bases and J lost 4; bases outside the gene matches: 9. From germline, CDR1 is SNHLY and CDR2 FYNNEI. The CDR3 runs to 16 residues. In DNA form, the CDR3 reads TGTGCCAGCAGTGGCGGACAGGGTATAGACGGAAACACCATATATTTT. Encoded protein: CASSGGQGIDGNTIYF.

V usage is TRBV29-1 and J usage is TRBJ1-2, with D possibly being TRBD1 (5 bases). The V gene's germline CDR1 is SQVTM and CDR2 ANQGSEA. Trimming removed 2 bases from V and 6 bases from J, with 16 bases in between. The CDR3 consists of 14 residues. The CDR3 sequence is CSVERRDPADGYTF. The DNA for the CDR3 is TGCAGCGTTGAAAGACGGGACCCCGCAGATGGCTACACCTTC.

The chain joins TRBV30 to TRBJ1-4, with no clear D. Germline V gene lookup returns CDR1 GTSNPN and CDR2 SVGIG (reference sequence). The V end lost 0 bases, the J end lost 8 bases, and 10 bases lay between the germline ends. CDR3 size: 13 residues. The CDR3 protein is CAWSVPPPEKLFF. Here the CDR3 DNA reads TGTGCCTGGAGTGTACCCCCCCCGGAAAAACTGTTTTTT.

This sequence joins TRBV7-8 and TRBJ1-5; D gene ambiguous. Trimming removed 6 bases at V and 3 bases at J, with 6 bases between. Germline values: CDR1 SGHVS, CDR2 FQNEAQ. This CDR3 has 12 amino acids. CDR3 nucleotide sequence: TGTGCCAGCAGTGGAAACAATCAGCCCCAGCATTTT. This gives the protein CASSGNNQPQHF.

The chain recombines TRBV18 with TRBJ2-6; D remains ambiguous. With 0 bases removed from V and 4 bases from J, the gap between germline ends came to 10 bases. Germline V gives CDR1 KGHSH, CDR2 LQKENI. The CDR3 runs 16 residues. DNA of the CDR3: TGTGCCAGCTCACCACCGAGGCGTGGCGGGGCCAACGTCCTGACTTTC. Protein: CASSPPRRGGANVLTF. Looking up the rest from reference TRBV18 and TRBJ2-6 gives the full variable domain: NAGVMQNPRHLVRRRGQEARLRCSPMKGHSHVYWYRQLPEEGLKFMVYLQKENIIDESGMPKERFSAEFPKEGPSILRIQQVVRGDSAAYFCASSPPRRGGANVLTFGAGSRLTVL.

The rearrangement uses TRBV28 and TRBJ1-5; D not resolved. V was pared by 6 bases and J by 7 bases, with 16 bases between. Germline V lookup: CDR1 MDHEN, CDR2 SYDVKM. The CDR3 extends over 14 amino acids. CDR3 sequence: CASSQGPAEQPQHF. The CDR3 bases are TGTGCCAGCAGCCAAGGACCCGCGGAGCAGCCCCAGCATTTT. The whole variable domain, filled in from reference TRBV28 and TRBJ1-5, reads DVKVTQSSRYLVKRTGEKVFLECVQDMDHENMFWYRQDPGLGLRLIYFSYDVKMKEKGDIPEGYSVSREKKERFSLILESASTNQTSMYLCASSQGPAEQPQHFGDGTRLSIL.

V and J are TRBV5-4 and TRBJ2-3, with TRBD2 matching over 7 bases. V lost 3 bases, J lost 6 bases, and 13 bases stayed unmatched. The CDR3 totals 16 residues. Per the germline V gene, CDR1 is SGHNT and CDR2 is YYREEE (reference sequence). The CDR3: CASSYRLAPPRDTQYF. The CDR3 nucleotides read TGTGCCAGCAGCTACCGACTAGCTCCACCCCGGGATACGCAGTATTTT.

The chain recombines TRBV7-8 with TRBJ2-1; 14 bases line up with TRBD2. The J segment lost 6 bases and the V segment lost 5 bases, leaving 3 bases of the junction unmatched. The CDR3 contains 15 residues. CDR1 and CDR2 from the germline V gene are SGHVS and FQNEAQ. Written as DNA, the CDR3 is TGTGCCAGCAGCCGGGGACTAGCGGGAGCCAATGAGCAGTTCTTC. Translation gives CASSRGLAGANEQFF. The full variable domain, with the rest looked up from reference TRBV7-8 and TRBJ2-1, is GAGVSQSPRYKVAKRGQDVALRCDPISGHVSLFWYQQALGQGPEFLTYFQNEAQLDKSGLPSDRFFAERPEGSVSTLKIQRTQQEDSAVYLCASSRGLAGANEQFFGPGTRLTVL.

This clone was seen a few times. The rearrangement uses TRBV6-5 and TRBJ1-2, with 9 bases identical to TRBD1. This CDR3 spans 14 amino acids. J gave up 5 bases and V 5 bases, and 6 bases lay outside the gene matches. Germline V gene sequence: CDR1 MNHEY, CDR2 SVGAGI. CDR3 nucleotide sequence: TGTGCCAGCAGTCGTTTGGACAGGGGATATGGCTACACCTTC. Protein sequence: CASSRLDRGYGYTF.

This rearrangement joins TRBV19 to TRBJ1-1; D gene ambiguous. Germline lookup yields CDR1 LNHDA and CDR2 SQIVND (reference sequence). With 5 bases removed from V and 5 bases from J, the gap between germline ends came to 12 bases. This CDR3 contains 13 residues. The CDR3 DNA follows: TGTGCCAGTAGTCAGATAGTGGATACTGAAGCTTTCTTT. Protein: CASSQIVDTEAFF.

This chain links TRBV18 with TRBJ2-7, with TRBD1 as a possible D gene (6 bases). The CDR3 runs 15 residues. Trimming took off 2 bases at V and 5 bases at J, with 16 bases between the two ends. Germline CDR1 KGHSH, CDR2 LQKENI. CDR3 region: CASSPSRTANHEQYF. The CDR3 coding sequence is TGTGCCAGCTCACCATCTAGGACAGCGAATCACGAGCAGTACTTC.

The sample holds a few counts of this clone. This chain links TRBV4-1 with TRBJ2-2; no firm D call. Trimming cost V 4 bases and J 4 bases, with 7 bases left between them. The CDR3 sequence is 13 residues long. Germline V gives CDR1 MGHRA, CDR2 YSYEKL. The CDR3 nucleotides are TGCGCCAGCAGCCTCTATGGCACCGGGGAGCTGTTTTTT. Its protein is CASSLYGTGELFF.

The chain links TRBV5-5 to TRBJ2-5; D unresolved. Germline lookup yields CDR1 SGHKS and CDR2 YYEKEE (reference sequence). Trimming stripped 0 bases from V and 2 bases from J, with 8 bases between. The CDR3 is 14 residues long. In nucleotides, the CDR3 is TGTGCCAGCAGCTTGGAAGACATGCAAGAGACCCAGTACTTC. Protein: CASSLEDMQETQYF. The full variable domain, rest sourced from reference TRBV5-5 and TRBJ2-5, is DAGVTQSPTHLIKTRGQQVTLRCSPISGHKSVSWYQQVLGQGPQFIFQYYEKEERGRGNFPDRFSARQFPNYSSELNVNALLLGDSALYLCASSLEDMQETQYFGPGTRLLVL.

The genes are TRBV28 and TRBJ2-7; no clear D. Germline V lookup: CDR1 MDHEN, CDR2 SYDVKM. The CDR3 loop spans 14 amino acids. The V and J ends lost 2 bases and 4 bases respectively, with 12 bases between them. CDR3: CASSLEGPVYEQYF. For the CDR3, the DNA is TGTGCCAGCAGTTTAGAAGGGCCGGTGTACGAGCAGTACTTC.

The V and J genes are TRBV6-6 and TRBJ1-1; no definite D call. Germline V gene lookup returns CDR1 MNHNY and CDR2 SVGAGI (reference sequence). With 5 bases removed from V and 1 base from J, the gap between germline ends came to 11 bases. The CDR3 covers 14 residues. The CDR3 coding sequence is TGTGCCAGCAGTGACGACCGGCCGAACACTGAAGCTTTCTTT. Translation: CASSDDRPNTEAFF.

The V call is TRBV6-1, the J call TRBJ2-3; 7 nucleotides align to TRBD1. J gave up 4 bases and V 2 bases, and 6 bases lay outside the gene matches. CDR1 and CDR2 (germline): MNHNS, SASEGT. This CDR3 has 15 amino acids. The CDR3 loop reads CASSEPDRFADTQYF. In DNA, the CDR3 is TGTGCCAGCAGTGAACCGGACAGGTTCGCAGATACGCAGTATTTT.

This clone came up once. This CDR3 is CASSYRVRQPQHF. The CDR3 DNA sequence: TGTGCCAGCAGTTACAGGGTCCGGCAGCCCCAGCATTTT. The gene calls are TRBV28 and TRBJ1-5; D might be TRBD1 (6 bases). Trimming took 4 bases from V and 7 from J, leaving 11 bases between them. The CDR3 extends over 13 amino acids. Per the germline V gene, CDR1 is MDHEN and CDR2 is SYDVKM.

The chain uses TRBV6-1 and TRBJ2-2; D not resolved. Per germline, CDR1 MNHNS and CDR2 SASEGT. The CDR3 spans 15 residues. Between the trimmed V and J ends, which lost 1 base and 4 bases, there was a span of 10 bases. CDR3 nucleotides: TGTGCCAGCAGTGAAGGAAGGCTACGCACCGGGGAGCTGTTTTTT. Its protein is CASSEGRLRTGELFF.

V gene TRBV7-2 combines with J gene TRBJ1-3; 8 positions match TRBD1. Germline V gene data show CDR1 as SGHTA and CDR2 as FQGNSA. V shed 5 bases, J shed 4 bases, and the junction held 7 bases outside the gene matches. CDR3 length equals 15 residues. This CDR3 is CASSTKTGAGNTIYF. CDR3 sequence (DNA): TGTGCCAGCAGCACCAAGACAGGGGCGGGAAACACCATATATTTT.

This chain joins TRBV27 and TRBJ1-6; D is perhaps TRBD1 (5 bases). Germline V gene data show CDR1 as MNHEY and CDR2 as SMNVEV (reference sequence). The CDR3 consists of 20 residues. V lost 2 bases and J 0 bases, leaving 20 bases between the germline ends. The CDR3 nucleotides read TGTGCCAGCAGTTTAATCGGGGGATGGGCCCTAAACTCCTATAATTCACCCCTCCACTTT. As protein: CASSLIGGWALNSYNSPLHF.

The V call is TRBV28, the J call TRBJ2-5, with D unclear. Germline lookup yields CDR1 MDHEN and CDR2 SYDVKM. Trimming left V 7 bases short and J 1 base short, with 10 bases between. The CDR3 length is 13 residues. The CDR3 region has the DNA TGTGCCAGCACTGGCTCCAGCCAAGAGACCCAGTACTTC. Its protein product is CASTGSSQETQYF.

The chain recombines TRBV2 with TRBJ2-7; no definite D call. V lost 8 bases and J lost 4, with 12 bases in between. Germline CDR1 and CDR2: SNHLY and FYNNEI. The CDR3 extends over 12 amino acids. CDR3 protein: CASRSTAYEQYF. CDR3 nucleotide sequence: TGTGCCAGCCGTTCGACGGCTTACGAGCAGTACTTC.

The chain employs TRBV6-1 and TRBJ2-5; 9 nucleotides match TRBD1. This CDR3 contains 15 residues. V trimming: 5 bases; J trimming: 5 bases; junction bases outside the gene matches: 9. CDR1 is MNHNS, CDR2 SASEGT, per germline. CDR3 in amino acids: CASSLTKTGGETQYF. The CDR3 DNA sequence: TGTGCCAGCAGTCTAACAAAGACAGGGGGGGAGACCCAGTACTTC.